This T cell receptor beta chain was identified during a study of T-cell memory formation after mild COVID-19. Study in general: Clustering of TCRs was largely donor specific. The study's findings and limits: Shrinking CD4+ clones were chiefly CM and EM; CD8+ ones were chiefly EMRA. SARS-CoV-2 specificity of second-wave clones peaking day 37 was unconfirmed. Day 15 to 85 contractors were CD4/CD8 balanced; later expanders leaned CD4+.

Germline lookup yields CDR1 SNHLY and CDR2 FYNNEI. With 7 bases removed from V and 7 bases from J, the gap between germline ends came to 14 bases. CDR3 length equals 13 residues. This clonotype turned up a few times. The antigen remains unidentified. Each CDR3 protein gets one entry after TCRdb re-called the 5' RACE reads with MiXCR. The data hold 140,000 to 150,000 distinct CDR3 sequences, with over 15% observed a single time. The receptor was isolated from an adult woman who had mild COVID-19 (a few samples of this study predate the infection). Cell type and time point are not known. This chain connects TRBV2 to TRBJ2-4; unclear D gene. Material for sequencing was PBMCs or a T cell subset sorted from them (not recorded which). For the CDR3, the DNA is TGTGCCAGCAAGAACCCGTCCGGGAACATTCAGTACTTC. Translation: CASKNPSGNIQYF.